This T cell receptor beta chain is drawn from a study of T-cell reconstitution after alpha-beta-depleted transplantation in children. A TCRbeta library incorporating unique molecular identifiers was prepared. TCRdb independently ran MiXCR on the PCR reads; one entry per CDR3 protein. The sample gives fewer than 150,000 distinct CDR3 sequences, roughly 9% of which show up once; 24% is in the top ten. Study-level findings and limits: About two months after transplant, alpha-beta T cells reportedly came from several hundred expanded graft clones.

This clonotype occurred a few times. Antigen unknown. V lost 5 bases to trimming and J lost 2 bases, with 16 bases between them. The CDR3 extends over 15 amino acids. The V gene's germline CDR1 is SGHVS and CDR2 FQNEAQ. This chain joins TRBV7-8 and TRBJ2-7; D is ambiguous. The TCR was taken from a girl less than two years old who had a stem cell transplant for combined immunodeficiency, so the T cells may come from the graft donor. Sequencing was performed on PBMCs, mostly from graft donor cells, taken 180 days after TCRalphabeta/CD19-depleted stem cell transplant. The CDR3 sequence is CASSPGPRGAYEQYF. As DNA, the CDR3 is TGTGCCAGCAGCCCCGGGCCTCGAGGCGCCTACGAGCAGTACTTC.